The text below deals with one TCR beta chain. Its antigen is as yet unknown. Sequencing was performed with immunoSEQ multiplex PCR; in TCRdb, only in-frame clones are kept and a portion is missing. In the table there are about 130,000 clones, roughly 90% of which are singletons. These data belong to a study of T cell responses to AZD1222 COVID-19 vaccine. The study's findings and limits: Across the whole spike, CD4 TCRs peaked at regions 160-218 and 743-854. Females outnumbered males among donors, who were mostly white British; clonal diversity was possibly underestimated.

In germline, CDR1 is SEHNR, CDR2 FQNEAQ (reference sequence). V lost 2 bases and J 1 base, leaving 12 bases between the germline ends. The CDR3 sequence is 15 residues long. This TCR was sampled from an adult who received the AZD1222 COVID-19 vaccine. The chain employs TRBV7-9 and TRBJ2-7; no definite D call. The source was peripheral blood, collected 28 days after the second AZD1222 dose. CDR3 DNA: TGTGCCAGCAGCTTATTTTCCGGAAAATCCTACGAGCAGTACTTC. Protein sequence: CASSLFSGKSYEQYF.